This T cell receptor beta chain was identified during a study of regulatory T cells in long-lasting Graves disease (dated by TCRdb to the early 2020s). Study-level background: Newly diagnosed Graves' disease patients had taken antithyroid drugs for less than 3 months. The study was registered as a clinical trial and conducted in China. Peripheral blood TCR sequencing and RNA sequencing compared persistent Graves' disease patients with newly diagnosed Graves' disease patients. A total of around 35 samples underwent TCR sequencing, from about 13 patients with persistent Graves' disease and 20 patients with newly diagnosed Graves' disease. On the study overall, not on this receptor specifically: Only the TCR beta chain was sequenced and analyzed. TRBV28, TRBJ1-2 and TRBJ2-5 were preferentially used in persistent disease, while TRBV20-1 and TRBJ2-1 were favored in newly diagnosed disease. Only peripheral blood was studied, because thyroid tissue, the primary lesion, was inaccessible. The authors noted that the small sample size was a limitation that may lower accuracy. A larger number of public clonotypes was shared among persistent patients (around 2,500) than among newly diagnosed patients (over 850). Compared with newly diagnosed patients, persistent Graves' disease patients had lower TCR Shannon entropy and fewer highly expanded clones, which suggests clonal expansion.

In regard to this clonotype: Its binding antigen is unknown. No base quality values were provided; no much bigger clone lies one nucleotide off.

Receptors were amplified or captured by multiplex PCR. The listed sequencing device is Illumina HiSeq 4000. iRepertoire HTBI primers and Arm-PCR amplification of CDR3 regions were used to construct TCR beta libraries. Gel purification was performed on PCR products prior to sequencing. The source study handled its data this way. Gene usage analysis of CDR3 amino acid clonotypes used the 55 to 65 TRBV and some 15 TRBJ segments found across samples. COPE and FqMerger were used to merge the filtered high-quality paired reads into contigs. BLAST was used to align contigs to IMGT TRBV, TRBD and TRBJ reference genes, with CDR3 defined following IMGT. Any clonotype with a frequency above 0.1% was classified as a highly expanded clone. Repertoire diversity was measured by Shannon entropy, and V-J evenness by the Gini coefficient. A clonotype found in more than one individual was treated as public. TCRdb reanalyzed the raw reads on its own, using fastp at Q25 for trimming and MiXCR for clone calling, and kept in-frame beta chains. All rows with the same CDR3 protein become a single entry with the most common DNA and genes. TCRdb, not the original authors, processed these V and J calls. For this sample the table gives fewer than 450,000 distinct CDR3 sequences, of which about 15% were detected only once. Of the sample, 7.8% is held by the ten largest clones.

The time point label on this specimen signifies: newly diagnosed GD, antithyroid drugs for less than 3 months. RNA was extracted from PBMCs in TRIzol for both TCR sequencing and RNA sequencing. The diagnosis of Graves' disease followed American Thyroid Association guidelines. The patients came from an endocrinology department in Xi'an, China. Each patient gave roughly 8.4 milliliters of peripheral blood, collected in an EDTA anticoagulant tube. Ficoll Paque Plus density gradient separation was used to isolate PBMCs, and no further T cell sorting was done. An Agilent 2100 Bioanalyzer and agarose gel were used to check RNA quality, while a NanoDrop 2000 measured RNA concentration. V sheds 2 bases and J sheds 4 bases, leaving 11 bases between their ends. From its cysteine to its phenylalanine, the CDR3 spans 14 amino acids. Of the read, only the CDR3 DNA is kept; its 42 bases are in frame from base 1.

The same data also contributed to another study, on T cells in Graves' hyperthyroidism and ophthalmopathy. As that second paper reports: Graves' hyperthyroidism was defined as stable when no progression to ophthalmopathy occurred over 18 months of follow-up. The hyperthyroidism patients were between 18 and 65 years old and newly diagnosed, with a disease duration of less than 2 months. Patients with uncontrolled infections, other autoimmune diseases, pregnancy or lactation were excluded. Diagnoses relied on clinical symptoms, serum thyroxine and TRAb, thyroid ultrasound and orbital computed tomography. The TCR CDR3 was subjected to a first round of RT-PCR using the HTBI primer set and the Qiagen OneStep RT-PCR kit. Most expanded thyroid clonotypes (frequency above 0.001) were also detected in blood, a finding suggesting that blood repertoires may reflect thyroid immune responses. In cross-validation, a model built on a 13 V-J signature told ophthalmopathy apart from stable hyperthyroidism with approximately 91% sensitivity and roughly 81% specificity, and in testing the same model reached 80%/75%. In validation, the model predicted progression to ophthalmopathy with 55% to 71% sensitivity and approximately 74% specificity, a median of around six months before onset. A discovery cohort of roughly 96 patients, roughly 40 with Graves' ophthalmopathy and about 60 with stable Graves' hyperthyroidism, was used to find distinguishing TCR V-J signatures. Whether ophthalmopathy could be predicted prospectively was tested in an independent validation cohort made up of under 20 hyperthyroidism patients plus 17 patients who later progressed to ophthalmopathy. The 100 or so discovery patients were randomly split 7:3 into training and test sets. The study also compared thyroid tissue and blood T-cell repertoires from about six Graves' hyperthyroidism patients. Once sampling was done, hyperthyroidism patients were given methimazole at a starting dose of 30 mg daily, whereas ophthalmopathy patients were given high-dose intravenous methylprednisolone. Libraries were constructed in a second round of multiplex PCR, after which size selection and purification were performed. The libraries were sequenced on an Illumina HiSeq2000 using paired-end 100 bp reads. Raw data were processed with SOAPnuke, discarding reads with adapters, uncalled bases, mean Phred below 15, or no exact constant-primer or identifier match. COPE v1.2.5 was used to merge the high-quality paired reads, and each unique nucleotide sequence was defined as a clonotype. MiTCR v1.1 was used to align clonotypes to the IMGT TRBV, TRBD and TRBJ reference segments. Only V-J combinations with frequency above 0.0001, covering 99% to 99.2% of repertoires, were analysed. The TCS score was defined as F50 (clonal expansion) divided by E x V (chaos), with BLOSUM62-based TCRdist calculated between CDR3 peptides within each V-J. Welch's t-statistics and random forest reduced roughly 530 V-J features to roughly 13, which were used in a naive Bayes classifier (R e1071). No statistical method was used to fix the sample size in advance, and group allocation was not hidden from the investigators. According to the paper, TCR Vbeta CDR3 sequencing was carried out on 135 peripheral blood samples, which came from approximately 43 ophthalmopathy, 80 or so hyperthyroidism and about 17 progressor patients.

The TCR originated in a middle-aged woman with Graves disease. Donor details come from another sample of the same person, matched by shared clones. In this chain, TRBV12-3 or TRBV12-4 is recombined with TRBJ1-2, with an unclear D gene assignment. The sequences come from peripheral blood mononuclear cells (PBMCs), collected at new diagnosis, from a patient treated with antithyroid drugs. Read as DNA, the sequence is TGTGCCAGCAGTTTATCGGGATCGGTCTATGGCTACACCTTC. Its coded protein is CASSLSGSVYGYTF.